There are many counts of the clone carrying this T cell receptor beta chain. A second about 7 to 12 cycle PCR used barcoded and J-beta primers. Every sample produced at least 3 million CDR3-containing paired-end reads. MiXCR, applied by TCRdb to the 5' RACE reads, yields one record per CDR3 protein. The sample has about 730,000 distinct CDR3 sequences, about 42% seen once. Those donating, healthy Caucasian individuals from Russia, were aged about 6 to 100. These data originate in a study of blood T cells in healthy people across ages. Study-level information: About one barcoded beta molecule per two T cells was captured by template switching.

Material for sequencing was blood. The receptor comes from a woman aged 55-75 years in good health.

This CDR3 is CASSPVAGISGANVLTF. DNA of the CDR3: TGTGCCAGCAGTCCCGTAGCGGGGATCTCTGGGGCCAACGTCCTGACTTTC. This chain uses TRBV12-3 or TRBV12-4 with TRBJ2-6, with 8 bases that match TRBD2. The CDR3 extends over 17 amino acids. The trim removed 5 bases at V and 0 bases at J, leaving 6 bases unmatched.